Sequencing of this T cell receptor (beta chain) was carried out in a study of T cell clones after liver transplantation. Germline CDR1 SQVTM, CDR2 ANQGSEA. The CDR3 has 14 residues. The V gene end was trimmed by 7 bases and the J gene end by 1 base; junction bases not matched to a gene: 8. Study findings and constraints: Donor-reactive sequences fell more than third party-reactive ones, suggesting partial deletion.

Profiled with immunoSEQ multiplex PCR; TCRdb holds only in-frame clones, not every one. The table records just under 60,000 clones, approximately 70% of them present only once. This clone has only one observation. Its target is unknown. CD3+CD4+ and CD3+CD8+ cells were FACS-sorted from thawed unstimulated PBMCs. The receptor was isolated from a human patient who received a liver transplant. The T cells may come from the graft donor. Sequencing used CD4+ T cells from blood, obtained at the 15-month timepoint. This chain uses TRBV29-1 with TRBJ2-5, with 8 bases matching TRBD2. The chain's CDR3 is CSAYLAGTQETQYF. Here the CDR3 DNA reads TGCAGCGCATACCTAGCGGGCACCCAAGAGACCCAGTACTTC.